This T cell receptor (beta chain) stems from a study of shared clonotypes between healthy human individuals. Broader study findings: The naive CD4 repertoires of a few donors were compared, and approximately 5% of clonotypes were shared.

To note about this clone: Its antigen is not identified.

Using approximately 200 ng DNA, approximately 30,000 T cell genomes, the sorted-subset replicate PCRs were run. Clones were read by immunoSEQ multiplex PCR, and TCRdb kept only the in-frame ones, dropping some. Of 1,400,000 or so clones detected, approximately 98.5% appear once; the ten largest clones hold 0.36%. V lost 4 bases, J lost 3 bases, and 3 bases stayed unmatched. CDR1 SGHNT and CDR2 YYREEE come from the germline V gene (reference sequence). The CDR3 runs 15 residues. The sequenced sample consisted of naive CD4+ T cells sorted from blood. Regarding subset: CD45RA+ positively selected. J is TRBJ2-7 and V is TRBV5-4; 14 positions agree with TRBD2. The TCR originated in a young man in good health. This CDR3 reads CASSAGLAGDYEQYF. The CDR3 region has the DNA TGTGCCAGCAGCGCGGGACTAGCGGGAGACTACGAGCAGTACTTC.